This TCR beta chain appears in the sequencing data of a study of blood T cell repertoires in COVID-19. Sequencing used immunoSEQ multiplex PCR; TCRdb keeps in-frame clones, though not all of them. The repertoire includes over 130,000 clones, over 65% of them detected once, and over 2% sits in the top ten. The J segment lost 3 bases and the V segment lost 6 bases, leaving 6 bases of the junction unmatched. The germline V gene has CDR1 MDHEN and CDR2 SYDVKM. There are 15 residues in the CDR3. This clone was observed a few times. V usage is TRBV28 and J usage is TRBJ1-5; 9 bases match TRBD1. The TCR originated in an older man with acute or convalescent COVID-19. The sample consisted of peripheral blood. Here the CDR3 reads CASSPGQGVNQPQHF. DNA of the CDR3: TGTGCCAGCAGCCCGGGACAGGGAGTCAATCAGCCCCAGCATTTT.